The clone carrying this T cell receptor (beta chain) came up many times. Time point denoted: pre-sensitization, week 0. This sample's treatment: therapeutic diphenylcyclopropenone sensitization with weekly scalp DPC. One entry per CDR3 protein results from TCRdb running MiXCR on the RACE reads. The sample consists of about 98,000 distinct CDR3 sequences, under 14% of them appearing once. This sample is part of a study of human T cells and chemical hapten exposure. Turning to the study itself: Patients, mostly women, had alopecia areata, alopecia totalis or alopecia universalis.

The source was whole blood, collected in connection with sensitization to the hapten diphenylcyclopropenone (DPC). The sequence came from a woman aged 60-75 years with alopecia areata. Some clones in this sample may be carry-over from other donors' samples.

This chain's CDR3 is CASSFADTQYF. In nucleotides, the CDR3 is TGTGCCAGCAGCTTTGCCGATACGCAGTATTTT. The chain is built from TRBV5-6 and TRBJ2-3; no reliable D call. Trimming left V 2 bases short and J 6 bases short, with 4 bases between. The CDR3 covers 11 residues. Germline V lookup: CDR1 SGHDT, CDR2 YYEEEE.